Below, 18 T cell receptor beta chains from the same sample are listed, as sequenced in a study of early T cells in non-severe SARS-CoV-2 infection. From the 5' RACE reads, TCRdb called clonotypes with MiXCR, one entry per CDR3 protein. The data show approximately 64,000 distinct CDR3 sequences, more than 4% seen once. The sample was whole blood. Receptors originate from an adult who was a healthcare worker with PCR-confirmed SARS-CoV-2 infection or an uninfected control (not recorded which).

The gene calls are TRBV20-1 and TRBJ2-3; a possible D gene is TRBD2 (6 bases). V lost 2 bases and J 4 bases, leaving 16 bases between the germline ends. Germline CDR1 DFQATT, CDR2 SNEGSKA (reference sequence). The CDR3 sequence is 15 residues long. DNA for the CDR3: TGCAGTGCTAGAACCGGGACTCCCGCCGCAGATACGCAGTATTTT. Its translation is CSARTGTPAADTQYF.

This clonotype was found many times. The chain carries TRBV9 and TRBJ1-1, with unresolved D. CDR3 length: 14 amino acids. Germline CDR1 SGDLS, CDR2 YYNGEE. Trimming removed 0 bases from V and 0 bases from J, with 6 bases in between. The CDR3 loop reads CASSVAAVNTEAFF. The CDR3 bases are TGTGCCAGCAGCGTAGCTGCAGTGAACACTGAAGCTTTCTTT. The full variable domain, its missing parts supplied by reference TRBV9 and TRBJ1-1, is DSGVTQTPKHLITATGQRVTLRCSPRSGDLSVYWYQQSLDQGLQFLIQYYNGEERAKGNILERFSAQQFPDLHSELNLSSLELGDSALYFCASSVAAVNTEAFFGQGTRLTVV.

This clonotype has just a few counts. The chain uses TRBV20-1 and TRBJ2-1; 11 bases map to TRBD2. Germline V gene data show CDR1 as DFQATT and CDR2 as SNEGSKA (reference sequence). CDR3 length: 14 amino acids. V dropped 7 bases and J dropped 4; count of bases not matched to a gene: 6. The CDR3 DNA is TGCAGTGTCTTTAGCGGGGGGGAATACAATGAGCAGTTCTTC. Its protein product is CSVFSGGEYNEQFF.

V and J are TRBV5-1 and TRBJ2-2; 8 bases agree with TRBD2. The germline V gene encodes CDR1 SGHRS and CDR2 YFSETQ. The CDR3 extends over 16 amino acids. With 4 bases clipped from V and 6 bases from J, the junction kept 11 bases outside the gene matches. The CDR3 loop is CASSLTGGLSSGELFF. The CDR3 DNA is TGCGCCAGCAGCCTAACGGGGGGGCTCTCCTCCGGGGAGCTGTTTTTT.

This clonotype was detected ten times or more. The rearrangement joins TRBV30 to TRBJ2-1; D call uncertain. V was trimmed by 4 bases and J by 9 bases, leaving 13 bases between them. The germline V gene encodes CDR1 GTSNPN and CDR2 SVGIG (reference sequence). This CDR3 spans 12 amino acids. CDR3 nucleotides: TGTGCCTGGAATCTAGTAGAAGGTGAGCAGTTCTTC. Protein product: CAWNLVEGEQFF.

The sample holds many counts of this clonotype. This chain joins TRBV12-3 or TRBV12-4 and TRBJ1-5; the D gene is possibly TRBD1 (5 bases). This CDR3 has 15 amino acids. V dropped 3 bases and J dropped 1 base, with 10 bases sitting between them. CDR3 amino acids: CASSLAGGSNQPQHF. The CDR3 DNA reads as TGTGCCAGCAGTTTGGCGGGGGGAAGCAATCAGCCCCAGCATTTT.

There are many counts of this clonotype. CDR3 region: CASSLTGTGVHQGGYTF. The CDR3 DNA is TGTGCCAGCAGCTTAACCGGGACAGGGGTCCACCAGGGAGGCTACACCTTC. This chain joins TRBV7-3 and TRBJ1-2; 10 nucleotides line up with TRBD1. Trimming removed 0 bases from V and 8 bases from J; junction bases left unmatched: 12. Germline loops: CDR1 SGHTA, CDR2 FQGTGA. The CDR3 is 17 residues long.

This clonotype was counted many times. The rearrangement links TRBV29-1 to TRBJ2-1, with 9 bases matching TRBD2. The CDR3 loop spans 14 amino acids. CDR1 and CDR2 (germline): SQVTM, ANQGSEA. The V segment lost 3 bases and the J segment 6 bases; nucleotides outside the gene matches: 6. For the CDR3, the DNA is TGCAGCGTTGATTCTAGCGGGGTTGGCAATGAGCAGTTCTTC. This gives the protein CSVDSSGVGNEQFF.

This clonotype has ten or more counts. V is TRBV25-1 and J is TRBJ2-1, with TRBD2 identical over 7 bases. This CDR3 spans 16 amino acids. V dropped 2 bases and J dropped 7; count of bases not matched to a gene: 11. Germline CDR1 is MGHDK and CDR2 is SYGVNS. The CDR3 DNA is TGTGCCAGCAGTGAACTCGGACCAGCGGGGAGGAATGAGCAGTTCTTC. Translation: CASSELGPAGRNEQFF.

This clonotype was seen at least ten times. V and J are TRBV7-7 and TRBJ2-1, with 7 positions matching TRBD1. The V gene's germline CDR1 is SSHAT and CDR2 FNYEAQ (reference sequence). The V and J ends lost 5 bases and 9 bases, in that order; junction bases with no gene match: 7. This CDR3 region has 13 residues. The chain's CDR3 is CASSLGTASEQFF. CDR3 nucleotide sequence: TGTGCCAGCAGCCTAGGGACAGCGAGTGAGCAGTTCTTC.

In its sample, this clonotype was seen many times. J is TRBJ2-5 and V is TRBV14; 9 nucleotides match TRBD2. Trimming at V came to 0 bases and at J to 5 bases, leaving 7 bases not matched to a gene. Germline-derived CDR1 and CDR2 are SGHDN and FVKESK. The CDR3 is 16 residues long. The CDR3 reads CASSQDLSGGLETQYF. CDR3 nucleotides: TGTGCCAGCAGCCAAGACCTGAGCGGGGGGCTCGAGACCCAGTACTTC.

In its sample, this clonotype was seen a few times. The genes are TRBV6-5 and TRBJ2-5; no reliable D call. Germline CDR1 and CDR2: MNHEY and SVGAGI. This CDR3 spans 15 amino acids. V lost 0 bases and J lost 5, with 13 bases in between. CDR3: CASSYSSHRRETQYF. In nucleotides, the CDR3 is TGTGCCAGCAGTTACTCGTCCCACCGCCGGGAGACCCAGTACTTC.

This clonotype was recorded many times. The V call is TRBV21-1, the J call TRBJ2-3; no DNA check was done on the table's D call, TRBD1. TRBV21-1 is listed as a pseudogene. The length of the CDR3 is 16 residues. CDR3 coding DNA: TGTGCCAGCAGCAACGTGACAGGGTTCGGCACAGATACGCAGTATTTT. Translating it yields CASSNVTGFGTDTQYF.

This sequence joins TRBV7-2 and TRBJ2-3; 14 bases agree with TRBD2. Per germline, CDR1 SGHTA and CDR2 FQGNSA. There are 18 residues in the CDR3. Trimming at V came to 5 bases and at J to 5 bases, leaving 12 bases not matched to a gene. The CDR3 here is CASSRLAGGATWKDTQYF. The CDR3 DNA is TGTGCCAGCAGCCGACTAGCGGGGGGGGCCACGTGGAAAGATACGCAGTATTTT.

This clonotype occurred many times. The rearrangement joins TRBV15 to TRBJ2-1, with a possible D match to TRBD1 (5 bases). This CDR3 is built from 15 residues. V was cut by 2 bases and J by 3 bases, with 11 bases left in between. Germline V gene lookup returns CDR1 LNHNV and CDR2 YYDKDF (reference sequence). The CDR3 DNA follows: TGTGCCACCAGCAGACAGGGTAGGGACTACAATGAGCAGTTCTTC. It is translated as CATSRQGRDYNEQFF.

V and J are TRBV7-9 and TRBJ2-1; D gene uncertain. The CDR3 is made up of 13 amino acids. CDR1 is SEHNR, CDR2 FQNEAQ, per germline (reference sequence). V was trimmed by 1 base and J by 5 bases, leaving 6 bases between them. The CDR3 nucleotides read TGTGCCAGCAGCTTAGGGTGGAACAATGAGCAGTTCTTC. This sequence encodes CASSLGWNNEQFF.

The chain employs TRBV29-1 and TRBJ1-3; no definite D call. The V end lost 7 bases, the J end lost 4 bases, and 20 bases lay between the germline ends. The CDR3 length is 15 residues. CDR1 is SQVTM, CDR2 ANQGSEA, per germline. The CDR3 loop is CSAAGGSTEGNTIYF. The CDR3, as DNA: TGCAGCGCCGCCGGAGGGTCCACGGAGGGAAACACCATATATTTT.

This clonotype showed up many times. The CDR3 sequence is CASSLEGGLNYGYTF. In DNA form, the CDR3 reads TGTGCCAGCAGCTTAGAAGGGGGCCTCAACTATGGCTACACCTTC. The V and J genes are TRBV7-2 and TRBJ1-2; 7 nucleotides agree with TRBD1. The germline gives CDR1 SGHTA, CDR2 FQGNSA. This CDR3 region has 15 residues. V dropped 1 base and J dropped 2; count of bases not matched to a gene: 4.